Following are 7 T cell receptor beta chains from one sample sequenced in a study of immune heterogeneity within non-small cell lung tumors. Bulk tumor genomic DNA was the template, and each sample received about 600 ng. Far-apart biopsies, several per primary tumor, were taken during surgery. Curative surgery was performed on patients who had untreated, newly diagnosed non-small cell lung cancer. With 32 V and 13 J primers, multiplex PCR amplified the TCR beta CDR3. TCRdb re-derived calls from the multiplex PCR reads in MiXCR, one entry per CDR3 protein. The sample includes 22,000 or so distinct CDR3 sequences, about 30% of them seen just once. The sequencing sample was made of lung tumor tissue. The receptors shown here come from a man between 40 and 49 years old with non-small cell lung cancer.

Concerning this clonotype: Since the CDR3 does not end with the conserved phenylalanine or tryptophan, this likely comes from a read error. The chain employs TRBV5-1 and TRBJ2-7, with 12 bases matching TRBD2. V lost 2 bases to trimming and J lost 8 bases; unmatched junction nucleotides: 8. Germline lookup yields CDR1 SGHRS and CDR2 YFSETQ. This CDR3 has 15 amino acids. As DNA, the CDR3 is TGCGCCAGCAGCTTTGAACTAGCGGGAGGAACTAAGCAGTACCTC. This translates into CASSFELAGGTKQYL.

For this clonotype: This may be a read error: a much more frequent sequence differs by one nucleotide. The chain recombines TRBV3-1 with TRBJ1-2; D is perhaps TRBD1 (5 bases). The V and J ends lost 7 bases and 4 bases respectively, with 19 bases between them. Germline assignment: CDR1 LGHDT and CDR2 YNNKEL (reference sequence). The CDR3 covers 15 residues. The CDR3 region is CASIRGSGGVYGYTF. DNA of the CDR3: TGTGCCAGCATCCGAGGGTCGGGGGGGGTCTATGGCTACACCTTC.

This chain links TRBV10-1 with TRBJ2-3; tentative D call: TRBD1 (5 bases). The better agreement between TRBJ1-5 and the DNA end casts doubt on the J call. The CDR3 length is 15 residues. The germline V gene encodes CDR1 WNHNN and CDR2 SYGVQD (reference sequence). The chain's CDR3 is CASSMGLAGAKTQHF. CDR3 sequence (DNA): TGCGCCAGCAGCATGGGACTAGCGGGAGCGAAGACGCAGCATTTT.

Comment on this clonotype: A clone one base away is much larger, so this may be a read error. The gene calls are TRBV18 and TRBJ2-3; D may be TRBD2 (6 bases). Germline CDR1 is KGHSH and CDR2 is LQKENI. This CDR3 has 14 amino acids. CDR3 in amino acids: CDSSPFRERDTQYF. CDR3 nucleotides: TGTGACAGCTCACCATTTCGGGAGCGTGATACGCAGTATTTT.

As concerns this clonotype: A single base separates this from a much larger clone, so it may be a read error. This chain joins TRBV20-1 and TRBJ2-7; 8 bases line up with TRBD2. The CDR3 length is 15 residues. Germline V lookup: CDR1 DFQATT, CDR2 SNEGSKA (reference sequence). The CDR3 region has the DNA TGCGGTGCCGGCCAGTGGAGCGGGAGTCGGGACGAGCAGTACTTC. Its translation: CGAGQWSGSRDEQYF.

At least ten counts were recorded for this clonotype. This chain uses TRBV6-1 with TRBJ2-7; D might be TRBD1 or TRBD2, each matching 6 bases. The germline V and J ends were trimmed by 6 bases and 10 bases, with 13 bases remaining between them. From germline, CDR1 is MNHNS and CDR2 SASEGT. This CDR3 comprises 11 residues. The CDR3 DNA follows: TGTGCCAGCAGGAGGGGGGCAGAACAGTACTTC. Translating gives CASRRGAEQYF.

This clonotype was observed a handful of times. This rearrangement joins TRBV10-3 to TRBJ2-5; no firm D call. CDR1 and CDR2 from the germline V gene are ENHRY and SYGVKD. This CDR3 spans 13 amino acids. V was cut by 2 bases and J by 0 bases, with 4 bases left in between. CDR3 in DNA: TGTGCCATCAGTGAGGAGTACCAAGAGACCCAGTACTTC. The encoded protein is CAISEEYQETQYF.